This paragraph covers one T cell receptor (beta chain) sequence. What antigen it recognizes has not been identified. Base qualities are not provided; no much larger clone lies one nucleotide away. This specimen comes from a study of blood T cell repertoires in COVID-19 (TCRdb year 2020). With regard to the full study: The collaborator samples originated in the United States, Italy and Spain and spanned the acute and convalescent phases of COVID-19. The prospective study material was composed of cDNA or gDNA derived from T cells, B-cell-depleted T cells, or PBMCs. The dataset comprised deeply sampled blood TCRbeta repertoires from subjects exposed to, actively infected with, or recovered from COVID-19. A freely available public database, intended as a resource for researchers studying the immune response to SARS-CoV-2, is where the repertoires were released. Samples came from the ongoing ImmuneRACE study (first 160 participants) plus 1,254 subjects from 6 global collaborators. The sample metadata nearly always contained a de-identified subject ID, COVID-19 status, age in years and sex. Where HLA class I and class II types were available, the types were taken from metadata supplied by the sample provider, not from assay-based typing.

TCRbeta CDR3 regions were amplified from genomic DNA by means of the immunoSEQ Assay, a bias-controlled multiplex PCR. In the source study's methods: The number of nucleated cells in each sample was estimated by amplification of reference gene primers within the assay. To quantify the absolute abundance of each unique TCRbeta CDR3 rearrangement, sequence reads were collapsed and filtered. For each sample, productive Simpson clonality was calculated as the square root of Simpson's diversity index over productive rearrangements. The source is immuneACCESS, and TCRdb retained only in-frame sequences with V and J called. Part of the clones is not carried over; for the studies checked, unresolved V genes explain less than half of this, and the remainder is unexplained. V and J calls and clone size are copied from that table; D and trimming were computed from the DNA. This sample comprises tens of thousands of clones, 75% to 90% of them detected only once. Of the sample, 6.5% to 9% falls within the top ten clones.

Each collaborating institution followed its own protocols to collect whole blood in K2EDTA tubes. For TCRbeta analysis, collaborator samples were shipped as frozen whole blood, as isolated PBMCs, or as DNA extracted from either sample type. Spanning cysteine to phenylalanine, the CDR3 consists of 15 amino acids. The DNA shown is the 45-base CDR3, in frame from base 1. V sheds 0 bases and J sheds 3 bases, leaving 9 bases between their ends. The germline V gene supplies CDR1 SGHTA and CDR2 FQGTGA. Findings and caveats that apply to the study as a whole: The amount of clinical and demographic metadata varied by source and participant and was provided uncurated.

The sequenced sample consisted of peripheral blood. Recombination linked TRBV7-3 to TRBJ2-1, with a weak D call of TRBD1 (5 bases match). The receptor was isolated from a man in his fifties or sixties with acute or convalescent COVID-19. The CDR3 has the sequence CASSLTRENYNEQFF. Read as DNA, the sequence is TGTGCCAGCAGCTTAACCAGGGAAAACTACAATGAGCAGTTCTTC.